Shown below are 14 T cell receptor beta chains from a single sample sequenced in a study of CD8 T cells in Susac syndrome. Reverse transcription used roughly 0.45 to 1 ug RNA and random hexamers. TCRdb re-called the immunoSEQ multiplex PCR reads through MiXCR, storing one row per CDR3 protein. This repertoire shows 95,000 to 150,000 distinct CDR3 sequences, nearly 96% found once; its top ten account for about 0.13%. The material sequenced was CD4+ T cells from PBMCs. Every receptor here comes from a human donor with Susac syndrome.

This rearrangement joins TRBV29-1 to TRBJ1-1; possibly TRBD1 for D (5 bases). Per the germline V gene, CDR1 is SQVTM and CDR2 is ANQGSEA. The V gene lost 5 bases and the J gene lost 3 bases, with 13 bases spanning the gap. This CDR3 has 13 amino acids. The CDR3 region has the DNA TGCAGCGTTTTGTTTCAGGGCCACACTGAAGCTTTCTTT. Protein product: CSVLFQGHTEAFF.

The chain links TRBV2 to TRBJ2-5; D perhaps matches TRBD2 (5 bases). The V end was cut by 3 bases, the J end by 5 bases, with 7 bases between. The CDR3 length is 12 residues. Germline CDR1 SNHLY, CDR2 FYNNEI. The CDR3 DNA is TGTGCCAGCAGTGAGACTAAGGAGACCCAGTACTTC. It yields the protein CASSETKETQYF.

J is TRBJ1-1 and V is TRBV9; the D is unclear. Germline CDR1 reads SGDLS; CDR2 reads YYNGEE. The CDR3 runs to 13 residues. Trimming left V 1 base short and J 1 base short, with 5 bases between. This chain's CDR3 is CASSVLSNTEAFF. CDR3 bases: TGTGCCAGCAGCGTATTATCGAACACTGAAGCTTTCTTT.

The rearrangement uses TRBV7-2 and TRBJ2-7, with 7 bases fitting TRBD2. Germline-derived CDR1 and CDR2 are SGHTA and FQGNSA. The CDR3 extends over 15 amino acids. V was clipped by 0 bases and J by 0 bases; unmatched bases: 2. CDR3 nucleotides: TGTGCCAGCAGCTTAGCGGGAGGGCCCTCCTACGAGCAGTACTTC. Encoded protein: CASSLAGGPSYEQYF.

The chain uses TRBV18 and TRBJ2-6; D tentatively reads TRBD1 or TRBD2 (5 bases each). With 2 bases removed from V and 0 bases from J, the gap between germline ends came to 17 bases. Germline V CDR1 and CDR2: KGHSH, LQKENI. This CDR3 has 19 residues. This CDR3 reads CASSPFRPRGGSGANVLTF. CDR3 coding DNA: TGTGCCAGCTCACCATTCCGACCACGGGGCGGCTCTGGGGCCAACGTCCTGACTTTC.

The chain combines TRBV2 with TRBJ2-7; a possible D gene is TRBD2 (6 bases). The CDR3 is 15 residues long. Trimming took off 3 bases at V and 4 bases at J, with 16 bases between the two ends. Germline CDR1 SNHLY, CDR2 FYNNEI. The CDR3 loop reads CASSDWSAGRYEQYF. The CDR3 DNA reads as TGTGCCAGCAGTGATTGGTCGGCAGGGAGGTACGAGCAGTACTTC.

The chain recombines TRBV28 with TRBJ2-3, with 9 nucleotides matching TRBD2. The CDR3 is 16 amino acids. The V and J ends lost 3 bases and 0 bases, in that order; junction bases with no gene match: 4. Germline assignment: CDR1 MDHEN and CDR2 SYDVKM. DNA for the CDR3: TGTGCCAGCAGTTTCGGACTAGCGATGAGCACAGATACGCAGTATTTT. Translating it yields CASSFGLAMSTDTQYF.

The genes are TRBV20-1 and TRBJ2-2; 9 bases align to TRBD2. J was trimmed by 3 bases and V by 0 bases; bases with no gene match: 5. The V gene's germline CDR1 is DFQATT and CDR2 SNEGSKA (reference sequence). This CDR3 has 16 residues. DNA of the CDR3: TGCAGTGCTAGAGATAGAGGACTAGCGCACACCGGGGAGCTGTTTTTT. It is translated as CSARDRGLAHTGELFF.

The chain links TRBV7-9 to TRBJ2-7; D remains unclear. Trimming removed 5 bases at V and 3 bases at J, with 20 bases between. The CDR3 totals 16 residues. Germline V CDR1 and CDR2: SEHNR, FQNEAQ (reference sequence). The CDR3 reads CASSQRTVLGIYEQYF. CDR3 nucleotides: TGTGCCAGCAGCCAACGGACGGTCCTCGGAATCTACGAGCAGTACTTC.

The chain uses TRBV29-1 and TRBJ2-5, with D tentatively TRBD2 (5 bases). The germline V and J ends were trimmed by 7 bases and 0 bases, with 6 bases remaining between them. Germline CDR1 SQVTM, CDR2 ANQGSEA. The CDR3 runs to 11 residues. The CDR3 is CSGGNQETQYF. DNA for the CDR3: TGCAGCGGAGGGAACCAAGAGACCCAGTACTTC.

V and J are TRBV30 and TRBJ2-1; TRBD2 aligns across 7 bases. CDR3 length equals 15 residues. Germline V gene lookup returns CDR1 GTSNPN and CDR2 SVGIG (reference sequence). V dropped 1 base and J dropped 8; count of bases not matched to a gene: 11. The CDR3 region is CAWSALRTSSDEQFF. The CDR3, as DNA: TGTGCCTGGAGTGCACTACGGACTAGTTCCGATGAGCAGTTCTTC. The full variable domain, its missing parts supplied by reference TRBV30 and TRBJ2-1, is SQTIHQWPATLVQPVGSPLSLECTVEGTSNPNLYWYRQAAGRGLQLLFYSVGIGQISSEVPQNLSASRPQDRQFILSSKKLLLSDSGFYLCAWSALRTSSDEQFFGPGTRLTVL.

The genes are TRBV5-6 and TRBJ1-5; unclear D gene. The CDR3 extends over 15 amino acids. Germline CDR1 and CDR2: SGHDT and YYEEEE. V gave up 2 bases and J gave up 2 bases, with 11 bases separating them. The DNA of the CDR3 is TGTGCCAGCAGCTTCGGCGGAATCGGCAATCAGCCCCAGCATTTT. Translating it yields CASSFGGIGNQPQHF.

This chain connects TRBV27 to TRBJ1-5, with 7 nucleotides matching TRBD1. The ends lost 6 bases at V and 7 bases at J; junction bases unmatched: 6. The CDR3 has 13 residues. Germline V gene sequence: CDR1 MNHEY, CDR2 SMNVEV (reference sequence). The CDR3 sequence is CASSQGVRQPQHF. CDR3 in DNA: TGTGCCAGCAGCCAGGGGGTCAGGCAGCCCCAGCATTTT.

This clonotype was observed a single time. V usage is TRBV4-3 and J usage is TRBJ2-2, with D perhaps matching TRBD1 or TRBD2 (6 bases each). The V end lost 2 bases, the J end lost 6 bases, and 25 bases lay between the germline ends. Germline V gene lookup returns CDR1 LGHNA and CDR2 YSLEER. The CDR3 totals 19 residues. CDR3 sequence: CASSQLGGPQGGGSGELFF. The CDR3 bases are TGCGCCAGCAGCCAACTGGGTGGCCCACAGGGAGGTGGGTCCGGGGAGCTGTTTTTT.